This T cell receptor (beta chain) was found in a study of blood T cells in healthy people across ages (dated by TCRdb to the mid-2010s). Background on the whole study: In model experiments, template switching captured roughly one uniquely barcoded TCR beta cDNA molecule for every two T cells. Donors were grouped into four age groups: young (average roughly 17 years), middle-aged (around 39), aged (over 55) and long-lived (just over 80). For two donors (one aged 18 to 30 and one aged 80 or older), the study analyzed two additional independent replicas of 1 million unique cDNA reads from the same blood draw. Donors of different ages were randomly distributed across sequencing lanes to avoid experimental bias. Age-related changes in TCR beta repertoire diversity were measured in the study by deep sequencing normalized with unique cDNA molecular identifiers.

The CDR3, cysteine through phenylalanine, is 18 amino acids long. Of the read, only the CDR3 DNA is kept; its 54 bases are in frame from base 1. From V the trimming removes 0 bases and from J it removes 2 bases, while the gene matches leave 9 bases of the junction unaccounted for. The 39 donors, aged 6 to 90 years, were systemically healthy Caucasian individuals from Russia. Each donor gave about 9.7 milliliters of peripheral blood, drawn into EDTA-treated Vacutainer tubes. PBMCs were isolated by Ficoll-Paque density-gradient centrifugation, with at least 7 million obtained per sample. Trizol reagent was used to extract total RNA from the PBMCs, yielding at least 5.5 micrograms per sample. For every donor, flow cytometry on a PBMC aliquot measured the percentage of naive CD45RAhigh/CD27high T cells. In the case of this clonotype: The antigen this receptor binds is unknown. Base qualities are missing; no much larger clone stands one base away.

The library relied on 5' RACE. The sequencer was an Illumina HiSeq 2500. The second PCR ran for roughly 6 to 11 cycles and used a J-beta primer mix along with a sample-barcoded 5' primer. A unique molecular identifier was introduced onto each TCR beta cDNA molecule by a template-switch 5' adaptor carrying 12 random nucleotides. At least 2.5 million CDR3-containing paired-end reads were obtained from each sample. The Mint cDNA synthesis kit, primed by a TRBC-specific oligonucleotide, was used to synthesize first-strand cDNA from all RNA. After uracil-DNA glycosylase treatment, a first 18-cycle PCR used universal primers M1SS and BC2_uni_R on all cDNA. The paper's processing steps were these. Each sample was normalized by randomly selecting 1 million high-quality reads, each carrying a distinct molecular identifier. Instead of being binned into consensus sequences, reads with shared molecular identifiers were discarded. MiTCR, set to a Q25 quality threshold and the strictest error-elimination algorithm, was used for CDR3 identification, clonotype clustering and error correction. A nonparametric unseen species model with Euler transformation was used to estimate a lower bound on total TCR beta diversity. TCRdb reran the public reads through fastp at Q25 and MiXCR, keeping productive beta chains. Every distinct CDR3 protein forms one entry, paired with its most common genes and DNA. TCRdb, not the authors, supplied the V and J calls. The sample table lists 2 million or so distinct CDR3 sequences, about 49% of them with a count of one. Less than 2.5% of the sample belongs to the ten largest clones.

On the study overall, not on this receptor specifically: There was a strong correlation between observed TCR beta diversity and the percentage of naive T cells measured by flow cytometry. Bulk unsorted PBMC profiling prevented conclusive comparison of naive and antigen-experienced compartments. As age increased, observed TCR beta diversity per million T cells dropped in a roughly linear way, and a significant reduction was already evident by age approximately 40. Because the CMV infection status of the donors was unknown, age-related changes in expanded clonotypes may potentially have been confounded. Estimates of total diversity based on one million sequenced T cells were regarded as lower bounds and as underestimates. Compared with the aged group, the long-lived group had more naive CD4+ T cells, fewer expanded clones and increased TCR diversity, suggesting age selection.

Sequencing input: blood. This clonotype was sampled from a woman aged 35 to 49 in good health. The chain couples TRBV12-3 or TRBV12-4 to TRBJ2-4; the junction holds 8 bases that match TRBD2. The bases are TGTGCCAGCAGTTTAGCAATGTTGGCGGGAGGATCCAAAAACATTCAGTACTTC. This yields the protein CASSLAMLAGGSKNIQYF.